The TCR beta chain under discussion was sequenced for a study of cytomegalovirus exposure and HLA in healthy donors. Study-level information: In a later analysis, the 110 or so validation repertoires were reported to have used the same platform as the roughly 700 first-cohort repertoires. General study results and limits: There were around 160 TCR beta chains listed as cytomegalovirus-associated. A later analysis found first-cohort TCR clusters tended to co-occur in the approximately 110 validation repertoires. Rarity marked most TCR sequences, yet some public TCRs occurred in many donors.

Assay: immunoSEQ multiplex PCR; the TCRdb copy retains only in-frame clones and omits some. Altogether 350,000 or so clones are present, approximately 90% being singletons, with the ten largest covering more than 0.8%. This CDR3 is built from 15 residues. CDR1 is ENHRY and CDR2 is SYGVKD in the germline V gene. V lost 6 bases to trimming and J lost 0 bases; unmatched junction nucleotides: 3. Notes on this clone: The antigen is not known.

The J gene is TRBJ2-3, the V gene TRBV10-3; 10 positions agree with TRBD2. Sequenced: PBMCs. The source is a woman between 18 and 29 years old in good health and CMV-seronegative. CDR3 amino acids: CAIRVTSGSTDTQYF. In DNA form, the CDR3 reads TGTGCCATCAGGGTGACTAGCGGGAGCACAGATACGCAGTATTTT.